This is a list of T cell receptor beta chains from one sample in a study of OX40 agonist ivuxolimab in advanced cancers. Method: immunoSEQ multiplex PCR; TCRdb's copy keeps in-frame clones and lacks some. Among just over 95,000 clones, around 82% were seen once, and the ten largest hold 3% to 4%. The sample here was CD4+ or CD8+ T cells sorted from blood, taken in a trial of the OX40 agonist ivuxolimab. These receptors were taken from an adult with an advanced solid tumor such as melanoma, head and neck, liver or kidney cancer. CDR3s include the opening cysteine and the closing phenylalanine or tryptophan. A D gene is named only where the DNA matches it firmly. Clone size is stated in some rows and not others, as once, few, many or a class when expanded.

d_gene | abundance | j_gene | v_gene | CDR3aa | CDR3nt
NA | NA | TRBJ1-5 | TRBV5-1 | CASSLGGRGQPQHF | TGCGCCAGCAGCTTGGGCGGTCGGGGGCAGCCCCAGCATTTT
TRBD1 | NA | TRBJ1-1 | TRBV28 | CATRQGENTEAFF | TGTGCCACCAGACAGGGAGAGAACACTGAAGCTTTCTTT
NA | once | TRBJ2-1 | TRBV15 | CATSRDGESYNEQFF | TGTGCCACCAGCAGAGATGGTGAGTCCTACAATGAGCAGTTCTTC
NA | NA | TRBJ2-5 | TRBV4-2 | CASSQVLGRGGETQYF | TGTGCCAGCAGCCAAGTTCTGGGCAGGGGGGGGGAGACCCAGTACTTC
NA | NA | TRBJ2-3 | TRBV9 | CASSALQEPTDTQYF | TGTGCCAGCAGCGCGTTACAGGAACCGACTGATACGCAGTATTTT
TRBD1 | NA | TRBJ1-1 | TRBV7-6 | CASSPTRQGGTEAFF | TGTGCCAGCAGCCCCACCCGGCAGGGGGGCACTGAAGCTTTCTTT
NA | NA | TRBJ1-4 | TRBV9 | CASTGFSATNEKLFF | TGTGCCAGCACCGGTTTCAGTGCAACTAATGAAAAACTGTTTTTT
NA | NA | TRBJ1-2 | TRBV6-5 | CASRSLGGNYGYTF | TGTGCCAGCAGGTCCTTGGGGGGTAACTATGGCTACACCTTC
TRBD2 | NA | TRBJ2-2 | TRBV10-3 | CAIRPGLAENTGELFF | TGTGCCATCAGGCCGGGACTAGCGGAAAACACCGGGGAGCTGTTTTTT
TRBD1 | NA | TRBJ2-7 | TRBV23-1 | CASSQSTLGGYRDRDAYEQYF | TGCGCCAGCAGTCAATCGACCCTCGGAGGGTACCGGGACAGGGATGCCTACGAGCAGTACTTC
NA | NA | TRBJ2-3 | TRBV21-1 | CASSPPEREVPADTQYF | TGTGCCAGCAGCCCCCCAGAGCGGGAGGTCCCCGCAGATACGCAGTATTTT
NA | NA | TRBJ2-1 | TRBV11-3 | CASSLNQNEQFF | TGTGCCAGCAGCCTTAACCAGAATGAGCAGTTCTTC
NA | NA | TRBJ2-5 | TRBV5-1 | CASSLGIAEGTQYF | TGCGCCAGCAGCTTGGGGATCGCGGAAGGCACCCAGTACTTC
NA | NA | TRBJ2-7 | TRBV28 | CASSWPEGREQYF | TGTGCCAGCAGTTGGCCGGAGGGGCGGGAGCAGTACTTC
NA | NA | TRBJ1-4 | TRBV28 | CASSSWATNEKLFF | TGTGCCAGCAGTTCGTGGGCAACTAATGAAAAACTGTTTTTT